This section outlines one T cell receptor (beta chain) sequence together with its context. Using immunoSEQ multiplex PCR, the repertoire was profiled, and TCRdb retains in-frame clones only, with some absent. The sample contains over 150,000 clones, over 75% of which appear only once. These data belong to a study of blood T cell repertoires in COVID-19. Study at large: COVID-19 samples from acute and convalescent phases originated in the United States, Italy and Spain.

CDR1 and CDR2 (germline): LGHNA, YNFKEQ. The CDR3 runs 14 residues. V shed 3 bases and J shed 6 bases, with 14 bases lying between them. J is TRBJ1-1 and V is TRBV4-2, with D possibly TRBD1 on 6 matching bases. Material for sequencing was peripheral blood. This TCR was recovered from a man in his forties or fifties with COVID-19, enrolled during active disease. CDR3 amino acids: CASSHQFGQSEAFF. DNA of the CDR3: TGTGCCAGCAGCCATCAGTTCGGACAGTCTGAAGCTTTCTTT.